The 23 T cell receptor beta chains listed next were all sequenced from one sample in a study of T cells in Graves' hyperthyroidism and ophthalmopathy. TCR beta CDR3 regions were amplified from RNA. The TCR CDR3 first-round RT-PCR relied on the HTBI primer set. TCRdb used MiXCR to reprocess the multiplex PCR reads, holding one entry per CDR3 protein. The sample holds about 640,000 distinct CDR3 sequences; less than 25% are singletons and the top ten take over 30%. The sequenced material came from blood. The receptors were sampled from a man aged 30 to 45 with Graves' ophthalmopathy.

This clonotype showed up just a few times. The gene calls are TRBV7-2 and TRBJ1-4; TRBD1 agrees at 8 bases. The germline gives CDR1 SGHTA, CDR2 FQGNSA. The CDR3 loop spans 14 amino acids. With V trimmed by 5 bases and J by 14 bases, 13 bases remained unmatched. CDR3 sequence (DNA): TGTGCCAGCAGCCACGGGACAGGACTTTATCCCCTGTTTTTT. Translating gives CASSHGTGLYPLFF.

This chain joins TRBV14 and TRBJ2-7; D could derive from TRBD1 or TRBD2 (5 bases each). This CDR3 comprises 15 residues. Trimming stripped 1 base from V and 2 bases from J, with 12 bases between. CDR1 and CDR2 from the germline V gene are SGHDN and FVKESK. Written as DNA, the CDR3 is TGTGCCAGCAGCCAAGTTCAGGGACGTACCTACGAGCAGTACTTC. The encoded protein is CASSQVQGRTYEQYF.

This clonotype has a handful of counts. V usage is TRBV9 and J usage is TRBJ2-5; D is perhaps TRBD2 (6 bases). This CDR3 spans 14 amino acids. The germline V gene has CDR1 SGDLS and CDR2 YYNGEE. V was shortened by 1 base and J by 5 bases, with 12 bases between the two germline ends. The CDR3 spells CASSVQGGEETQYF. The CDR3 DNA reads TGTGCCAGCAGCGTACAGGGCGGGGAGGAGACCCAGTACTTC.

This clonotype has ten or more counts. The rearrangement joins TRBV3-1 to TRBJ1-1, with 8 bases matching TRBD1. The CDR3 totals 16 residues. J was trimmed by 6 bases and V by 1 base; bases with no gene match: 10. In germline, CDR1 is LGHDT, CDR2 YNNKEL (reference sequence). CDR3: CASSQGNRGDFSEAFF. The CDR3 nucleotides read TGTGCCAGCAGCCAAGGAAACAGGGGGGATTTCTCTGAAGCTTTCTTT.

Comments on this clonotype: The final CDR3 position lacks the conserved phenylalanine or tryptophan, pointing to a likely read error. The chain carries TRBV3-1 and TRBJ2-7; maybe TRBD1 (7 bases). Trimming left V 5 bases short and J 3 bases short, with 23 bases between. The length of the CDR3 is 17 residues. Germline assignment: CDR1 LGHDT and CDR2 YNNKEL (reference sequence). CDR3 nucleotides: TGTGCCAGCAGCACGAGGAGGGGGCATGAACTACACTACGAGCAGTACCTC. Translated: CASSTRRGHELHYEQYL.

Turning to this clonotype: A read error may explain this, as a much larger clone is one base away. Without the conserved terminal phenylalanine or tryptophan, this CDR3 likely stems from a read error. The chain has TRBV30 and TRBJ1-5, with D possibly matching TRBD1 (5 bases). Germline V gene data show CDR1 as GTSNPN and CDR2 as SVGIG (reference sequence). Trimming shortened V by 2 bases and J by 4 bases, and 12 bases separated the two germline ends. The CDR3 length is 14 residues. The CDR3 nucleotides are TGTGCCTGGAGTCGTGCGGGGGGGAATCAGCCCCAGCATTCT. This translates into CAWSRAGGNQPQHS.

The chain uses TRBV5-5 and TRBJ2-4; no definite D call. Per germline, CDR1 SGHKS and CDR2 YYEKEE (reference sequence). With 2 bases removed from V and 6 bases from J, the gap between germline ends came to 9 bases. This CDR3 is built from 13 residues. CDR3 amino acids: CASSLEKGNIQYF. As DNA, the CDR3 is TGTGCCAGCAGCTTAGAAAAAGGAAACATTCAGTACTTC.

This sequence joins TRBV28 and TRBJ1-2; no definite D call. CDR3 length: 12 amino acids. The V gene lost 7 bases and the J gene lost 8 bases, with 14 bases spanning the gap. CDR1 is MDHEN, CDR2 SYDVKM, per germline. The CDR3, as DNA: TGTGCCAGCACCCTTGGGTTCAACGGCTACACCTTC. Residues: CASTLGFNGYTF.

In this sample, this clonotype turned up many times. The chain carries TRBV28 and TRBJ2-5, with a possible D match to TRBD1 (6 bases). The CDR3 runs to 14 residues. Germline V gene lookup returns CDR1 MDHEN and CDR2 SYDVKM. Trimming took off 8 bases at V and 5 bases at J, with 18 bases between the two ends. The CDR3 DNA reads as TGTGCCAGCGGCCTAGGGGGTCCTTGGGAGACCCAGTACTTC. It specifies CASGLGGPWETQYF.

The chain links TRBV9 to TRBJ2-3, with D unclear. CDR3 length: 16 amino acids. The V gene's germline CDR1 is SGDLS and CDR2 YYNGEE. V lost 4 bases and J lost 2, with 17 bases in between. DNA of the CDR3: TGTGCCAGCAGCCTTACGGACGGTTTAGCCACAGATACGCAGTATTTT. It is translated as CASSLTDGLATDTQYF.

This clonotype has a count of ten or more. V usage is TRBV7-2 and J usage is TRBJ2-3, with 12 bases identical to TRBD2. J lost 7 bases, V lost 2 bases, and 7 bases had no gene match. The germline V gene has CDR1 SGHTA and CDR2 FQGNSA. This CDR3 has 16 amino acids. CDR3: CASSLPTSGGRYTQYF. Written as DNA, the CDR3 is TGTGCCAGCAGCTTACCGACTAGCGGGGGTAGATATACGCAGTATTTT. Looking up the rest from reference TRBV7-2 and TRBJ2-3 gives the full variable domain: GAGVSQSPSNKVTEKGKDVELRCDPISGHTALYWYRQSLGQGLEFLIYFQGNSAPDKSGLPSDRFSAERTGGSVSTLTIQRTQQEDSAVYLCASSLPTSGGRYTQYFGPGTRLTVL.

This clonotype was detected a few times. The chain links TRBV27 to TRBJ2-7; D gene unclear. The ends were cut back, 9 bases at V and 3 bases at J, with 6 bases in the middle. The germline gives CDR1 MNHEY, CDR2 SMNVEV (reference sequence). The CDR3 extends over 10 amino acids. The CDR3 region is CASFFYEQYF. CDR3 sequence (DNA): TGTGCCAGTTTTTTCTACGAGCAGTACTTC.

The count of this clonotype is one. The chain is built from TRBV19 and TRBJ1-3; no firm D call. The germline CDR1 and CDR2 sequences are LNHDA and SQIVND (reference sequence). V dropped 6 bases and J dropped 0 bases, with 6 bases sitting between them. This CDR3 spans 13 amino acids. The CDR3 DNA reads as TGTGCCAGTAGGGCGTTCTCTGGAAACACCATATATTTT. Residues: CASRAFSGNTIYF.

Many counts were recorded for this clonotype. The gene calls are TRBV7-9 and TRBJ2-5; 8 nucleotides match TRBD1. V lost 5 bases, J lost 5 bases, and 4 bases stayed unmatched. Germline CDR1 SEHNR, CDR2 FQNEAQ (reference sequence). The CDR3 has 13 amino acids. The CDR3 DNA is TGTGCCAGCAGCGGCAGGGGGCAGGAGACCCAGTACTTC. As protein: CASSGRGQETQYF.

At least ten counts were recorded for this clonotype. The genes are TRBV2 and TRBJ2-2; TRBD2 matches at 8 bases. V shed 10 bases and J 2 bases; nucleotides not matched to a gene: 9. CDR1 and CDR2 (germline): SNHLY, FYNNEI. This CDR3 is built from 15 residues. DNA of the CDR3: TGTGCCACCAGCGGAGCGGGAGTTAACACCGGGGAGCTGTTTTTT. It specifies CATSGAGVNTGELFF.

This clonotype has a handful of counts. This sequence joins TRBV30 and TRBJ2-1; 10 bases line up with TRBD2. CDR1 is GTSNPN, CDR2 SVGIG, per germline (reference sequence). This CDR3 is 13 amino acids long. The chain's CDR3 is CVFRTSGYNEQFF. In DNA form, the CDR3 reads TGTGTCTTCCGGACTAGCGGCTACAATGAGCAGTTCTTC.

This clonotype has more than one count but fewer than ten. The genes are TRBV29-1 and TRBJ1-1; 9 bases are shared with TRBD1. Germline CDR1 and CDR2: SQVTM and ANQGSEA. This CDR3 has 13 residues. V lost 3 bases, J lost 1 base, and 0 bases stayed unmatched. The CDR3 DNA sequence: TGCAGCGTTGAGGGACAGGGGAACACTGAAGCTTTCTTT. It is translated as CSVEGQGNTEAFF.

The DNA for the CDR3 is TGTGCCACCGAGGAGACCCAGTACTTC. It translates to CATEETQYF. The rearrangement joins TRBV28 to TRBJ2-5; no clear D. Trimming pared 10 bases from V and 5 bases from J, leaving 5 bases between. The CDR3 sequence is 9 residues long. Germline CDR1 MDHEN, CDR2 SYDVKM.

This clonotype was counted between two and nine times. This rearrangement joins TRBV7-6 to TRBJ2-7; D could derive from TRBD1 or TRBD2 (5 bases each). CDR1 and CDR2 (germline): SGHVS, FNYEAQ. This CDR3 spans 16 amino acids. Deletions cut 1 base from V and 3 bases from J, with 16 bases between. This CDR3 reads CASSLVSRDQDYEQYF. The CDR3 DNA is TGTGCCAGCAGCTTAGTCTCTCGGGACCAAGACTACGAGCAGTACTTC.

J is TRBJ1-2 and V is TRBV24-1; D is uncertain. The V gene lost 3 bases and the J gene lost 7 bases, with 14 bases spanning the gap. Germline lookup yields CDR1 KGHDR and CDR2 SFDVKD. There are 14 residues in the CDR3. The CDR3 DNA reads TGTGCCACCAGTGATACGACTTCGGGCTCTGGCTACACCTTC. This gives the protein CATSDTTSGSGYTF.

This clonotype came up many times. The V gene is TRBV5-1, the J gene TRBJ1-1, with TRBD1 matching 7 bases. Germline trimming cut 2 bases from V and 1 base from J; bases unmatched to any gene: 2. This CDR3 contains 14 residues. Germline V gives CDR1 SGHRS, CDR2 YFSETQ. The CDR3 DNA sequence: TGCGCCAGCAGCTTTAGGGGGCCGAACACTGAAGCTTTCTTT. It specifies CASSFRGPNTEAFF.

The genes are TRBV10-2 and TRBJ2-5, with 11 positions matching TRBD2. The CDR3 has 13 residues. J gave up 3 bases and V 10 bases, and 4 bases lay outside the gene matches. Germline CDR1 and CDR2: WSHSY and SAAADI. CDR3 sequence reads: CATTLAGEETQYF. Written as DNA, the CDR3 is TGCGCCACCACACTAGCGGGAGAAGAGACCCAGTACTTC.

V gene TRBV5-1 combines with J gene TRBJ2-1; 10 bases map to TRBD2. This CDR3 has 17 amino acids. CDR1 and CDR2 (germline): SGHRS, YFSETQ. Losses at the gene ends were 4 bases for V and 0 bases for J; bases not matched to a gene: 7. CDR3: CASSRAGGLRSYNEQFF. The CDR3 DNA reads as TGCGCCAGCAGCCGAGCGGGAGGGCTCCGCTCCTACAATGAGCAGTTCTTC.